Each of the 20 T cell receptor beta chains below was sequenced from the same sample in a study of CD8 T cells in ankylosing spondylitis. MiXCR was run by TCRdb on the 5' RACE reads, yielding one entry per CDR3 protein. The table shows 130,000 to 150,000 distinct CDR3 sequences, with 7.5% to 9.5% occurring only once. The sample consisted of synovial fluid, either unsorted or a sorted T cell fraction (not recorded which). The receptors originated from a male donor with ankylosing spondylitis.

This clonotype was observed a few times. CDR3: CASSRTGPYSPLHF. The CDR3 coding sequence is TGTGCCAGCAGCAGGACAGGACCCTATTCACCCCTCCACTTT. The chain uses TRBV6-1 and TRBJ1-6, with 7 bases fitting TRBD1. This CDR3 comprises 14 residues. V was clipped by 6 bases and J by 8 bases; unmatched bases: 7. CDR1 MNHNS and CDR2 SASEGT come from the germline V gene.

This clonotype appeared many times. This CDR3 reads CSAPSEGTGELFF. In DNA, the CDR3 is TGCAGTGCCCCAAGCGAGGGGACCGGGGAGCTGTTTTTT. This sequence joins TRBV20-1 and TRBJ2-2; either TRBD1 or TRBD2 may fit D (5 bases each). V shed 6 bases and J shed 5 bases, with 13 bases lying between them. Germline V gene lookup returns CDR1 DFQATT and CDR2 SNEGSKA (reference sequence). The CDR3 has 13 residues.

The table lists this clonotype with many counts. The genes are TRBV5-1 and TRBJ2-7; TRBD2 aligns across 12 bases. The CDR3 is 17 amino acids. V gave up 1 base and J gave up 1 base; unmatched junction bases: 6. Germline loops: CDR1 SGHRS, CDR2 YFSETQ. In nucleotides, the CDR3 is TGCGCCAGCAGCTTGATACTAGCGGGAGGTACTTCCTACGAGCAGTACTTC. Translating gives CASSLILAGGTSYEQYF. Supplemented by reference TRBV5-1 and TRBJ2-7, the full variable domain reads KAGVTQTPRYLIKTRGQQVTLSCSPISGHRSVSWYQQTPGQGLQFLFEYFSETQRNKGNFPGRFSGRQFSNSRSEMNVSTLELGDSALYLCASSLILAGGTSYEQYFGPGTRLTVT.

This clonotype was recorded many times. V is TRBV11-2 and J is TRBJ2-4; perhaps TRBD2 as D (5 bases). CDR3 length equals 14 residues. The ends were cut back, 5 bases at V and 10 bases at J, with 18 bases in the middle. Germline lookup yields CDR1 SGHAT and CDR2 FQNNGV. CDR3 residues: CASSLARSLDIQYF. The CDR3 DNA sequence: TGTGCCAGCAGCCTAGCTCGGTCCCTTGATATTCAGTACTTC.

This clonotype is labeled as medium-sized. The chain recombines TRBV29-1 with TRBJ2-1; TRBD1 might be the D (6 bases). The CDR3 sequence is 14 residues long. The V gene lost 6 bases and the J gene lost 0 bases, with 12 bases spanning the gap. The V gene's germline CDR1 is SQVTM and CDR2 ANQGSEA. This CDR3 reads CSVKQGSSYNEQFF. In nucleotides, the CDR3 is TGCAGCGTAAAACAGGGAAGCTCCTACAATGAGCAGTTCTTC.

This clonotype was seen ten or more times. The J gene is TRBJ2-5, the V gene TRBV6-5, with D possibly being TRBD1 or TRBD2 (5 bases each). The CDR3 consists of 15 residues. Germline values: CDR1 MNHEY, CDR2 SVGAGI. With 3 bases removed from V and 4 bases from J, the gap between germline ends came to 15 bases. CDR3 protein: CASSYGGPGAETQYF. Written as DNA, the CDR3 is TGTGCCAGCAGTTATGGGGGACCGGGCGCAGAGACCCAGTACTTC.

This clonotype was observed many times. The chain employs TRBV20-1 and TRBJ2-7; D is unclear. Deletions cut 6 bases from V and 0 bases from J, with 15 bases between. Germline V CDR1 and CDR2: DFQATT, SNEGSKA (reference sequence). The CDR3 is made up of 14 amino acids. The CDR3 bases are TGCAGTGCACAGAGCGTACTAAACTCCTACGAGCAGTACTTC. This codes for CSAQSVLNSYEQYF.

A few counts support this clonotype. This chain joins TRBV5-6 and TRBJ1-1; D is unresolved. Germline V CDR1 and CDR2: SGHDT, YYEEEE. The CDR3 has 14 residues. V lost 0 bases, J lost 1 base, and 7 bases lay in between. Here the CDR3 reads CASSLDATNTEAFF. CDR3 nucleotide sequence: TGTGCCAGCAGCTTGGACGCAACGAACACTGAAGCTTTCTTT. Full variable domain (rest looked up from reference TRBV5-6 and TRBJ1-1): DAGVTQSPTHLIKTRGQQVTLRCSPKSGHDTVSWYQQALGQGPQFIFQYYEEEERQRGNFPDRFSGHQFPNYSSELNVNALLLGDSALYLCASSLDATNTEAFFGQGTRLTVV.

In this sample, this clonotype turned up a few times. This chain uses TRBV5-5 with TRBJ2-5; TRBD1 agrees at 8 bases. Trimming at V came to 0 bases and at J to 5 bases, leaving 12 bases not matched to a gene. This CDR3 contains 17 residues. CDR1 is SGHKS and CDR2 is YYEKEE in the germline V gene (reference sequence). As DNA, the CDR3 is TGTGCCAGCAGCTTGGCCGAGTGGACAGGGAGGTTGGAGACCCAGTACTTC. Encoded protein: CASSLAEWTGRLETQYF.

In this sample, this clonotype turned up a few times. This sequence joins TRBV7-8 and TRBJ2-2, with D hard to call. Germline values: CDR1 SGHVS, CDR2 FQNEAQ. The CDR3 totals 13 residues. The V end was cut by 8 bases, the J end by 5 bases, with 12 bases between. The DNA for the CDR3 is TGTGCCAGCGGCTCGCGGCGAACCGGGGAGCTGTTTTTT. Encoded protein: CASGSRRTGELFF.

V gene TRBV7-2 combines with J gene TRBJ2-7; 9 nucleotides match TRBD1. V shed 3 bases and J 6 bases; nucleotides not matched to a gene: 9. Germline lookup yields CDR1 SGHTA and CDR2 FQGNSA. The CDR3 is made up of 15 amino acids. The CDR3 DNA sequence: TGTGCCAGCAGCTTCCACAGGGGGCGAGGATTCGAGCAGTACTTC. It encodes CASSFHRGRGFEQYF.

The genes are TRBV20-1 and TRBJ2-7; tentative D call: TRBD2 (6 bases). V lost 6 bases to trimming and J lost 5 bases, with 17 bases between them. This CDR3 contains 13 residues. Germline V CDR1 and CDR2: DFQATT, SNEGSKA (reference sequence). CDR3 sequence reads: CSATPKWRDEQYF. CDR3 in DNA: TGCAGTGCCACACCTAAATGGAGGGACGAGCAGTACTTC.

This clonotype was observed a few times. The J gene is TRBJ2-3, the V gene TRBV6-5; D may match TRBD1 or TRBD2 (5 bases each). Trimming shortened V by 8 bases and J by 0 bases, and 6 bases separated the two germline ends. CDR3 length: 12 amino acids. CDR1 and CDR2 (germline): MNHEY, SVGAGI. CDR3 sequence: CASGDSTDTQYF. CDR3 nucleotide sequence: TGTGCCAGCGGGGACAGCACAGATACGCAGTATTTT.

V is TRBV20-1 and J is TRBJ2-5; D call uncertain. Germline CDR1 is DFQATT and CDR2 is SNEGSKA (reference sequence). The V end was cut by 6 bases, the J end by 5 bases, with 16 bases between. This CDR3 is 13 amino acids long. The CDR3 is CSAPQLLGETQYF. CDR3 nucleotides: TGCAGTGCCCCCCAACTATTAGGGGAGACCCAGTACTTC.

This clonotype was found a few times. CDR3 residues: CASTQDGGSTDTQYF. The CDR3 DNA reads TGTGCCAGCACCCAGGACGGAGGAAGCACAGATACGCAGTATTTT. This chain joins TRBV5-4 and TRBJ2-3, with D possibly matching TRBD2 (5 bases). Trimming shortened V by 6 bases and J by 0 bases, and 14 bases separated the two germline ends. The CDR3 length is 15 residues. Germline-derived CDR1 and CDR2 are SGHNT and YYREEE (reference sequence).

This clonotype was counted ten times or more. V is TRBV10-3 and J is TRBJ2-3; the match to TRBD2 covers 11 bases. J was trimmed by 1 base and V by 4 bases; bases with no gene match: 13. Germline CDR1 reads ENHRY; CDR2 reads SYGVKD. The CDR3 runs to 19 residues. For the CDR3, the DNA is TGTGCCATCAGTGGCTTACTAGCGGGGGATGAGAAGGGCACAGATACGCAGTATTTT. This codes for CAISGLLAGDEKGTDTQYF.

The sample holds many counts of this clonotype. The CDR3 DNA is TGTGCCAGCAGCCACCCATCGGCCGACAGGGGAAGAAGTGGCTACACCTTC. Its protein is CASSHPSADRGRSGYTF. The V and J genes are TRBV7-3 and TRBJ1-2, with 8 bases that match TRBD1. The CDR3 length is 17 residues. Germline trimming cut 5 bases from V and 7 bases from J; bases unmatched to any gene: 18. Germline-derived CDR1 and CDR2 are SGHTA and FQGTGA.

This clonotype has a handful of counts. The chain is built from TRBV18 and TRBJ2-1; 8 bases line up with TRBD1. Germline CDR1 KGHSH, CDR2 LQKENI. The V segment lost 2 bases and the J segment 1 base; nucleotides outside the gene matches: 4. The CDR3 loop spans 16 amino acids. The CDR3 reads CASSPGQGRSYNEQFF. CDR3 nucleotides: TGTGCCAGCTCACCAGGACAGGGAAGATCCTACAATGAGCAGTTCTTC.

This clonotype was seen more than once but under ten times. The CDR3: CASSLSGGETPLHF. The DNA of the CDR3 is TGTGCCAGCAGCTTATCCGGGGGTGAAACACCCCTCCACTTT. This rearrangement joins TRBV7-9 to TRBJ1-6; perhaps TRBD1 as D (5 bases). This CDR3 is built from 14 residues. V lost 2 bases, J lost 11 bases, and 13 bases lay in between. From germline, CDR1 is SEHNR and CDR2 FQNEAQ (reference sequence).

A few counts support this clonotype. This rearrangement joins TRBV3-1 to TRBJ2-1; TRBD2 agrees at 7 bases. The CDR3 has 11 residues. V gave up 5 bases and J gave up 9 bases; unmatched junction bases: 1. Germline-derived CDR1 and CDR2 are LGHDT and YNNKEL (reference sequence). The CDR3 sequence: CASSWGGEQFF. The CDR3 region has the DNA TGTGCCAGCAGCTGGGGGGGTGAGCAGTTCTTC.